This T cell receptor (beta chain) was obtained from a study of T cells in Graves' hyperthyroidism and ophthalmopathy. Study observations and caveats: Blood held most thyroid clonotypes expanded above 0.001 frequency.

This clonotype was detected once. Its cognate antigen is unknown. Amplification of TCR beta CDR3 regions was performed using RNA transcripts as template. With the HTBI primer set, the TCR CDR3 went through a first round of RT-PCR. TCRdb reprocessed the multiplex PCR reads via MiXCR and lists one record per CDR3 protein. The sample contains roughly 500,000 distinct CDR3 sequences, 22% of which appear only once. Ophthalmopathy cases scored 3 or more on the Clinical Activity Score and 4 or more on NOSPECS grade, with duration below 3 months. Investigators excluded patients with uncontrolled infection, other autoimmune disease, pregnancy or lactation. A roughly 10 ml volume of fresh peripheral blood provided the PBMCs. V lost 7 bases and J lost 2; bases outside the gene matches: 8. The CDR3 loop spans 15 amino acids.

The rearrangement joins TRBV12-3 or TRBV12-4 to TRBJ2-7; 10 nucleotides align to TRBD2. Material: blood. The sequence came from a woman aged 70-85 years with Graves' ophthalmopathy. As DNA, the CDR3 is TGTGCCAGCACCCCCCAAGCGGGGGGGACCTACGAGCAGTACTTC. Residues: CASTPQAGGTYEQYF.